The text below deals with one T cell receptor beta chain. As yet, its antigen is unknown. These data originate in a study of OX40 agonist ivuxolimab in advanced cancers. Study overall: Participants could have had prior anti-PD-1, anti-PD-L1 or anti-CTLA-4 therapy, and approximately 40% had some.

Clones were read by immunoSEQ multiplex PCR, and TCRdb kept only the in-frame ones, dropping some. The data contain approximately 89,000 clones, around 86% of them singletons. General study points: Certain nonresponding patients likewise had low normalized T-cell clonal expansion.

Germline values: CDR1 SGHVS, CDR2 FQNEAQ. V was shortened by 4 bases and J by 1 base, with 11 bases between the two germline ends. The CDR3 runs 15 residues. Autoimmune disease history or systemic immunosuppression meant exclusion. The chain recombines TRBV7-8 with TRBJ1-3; D not certain. The TCR was taken from an adult with an advanced solid tumor such as melanoma, head and neck, liver or kidney cancer. The sequencing here drew on CD4+ or CD8+ T cells sorted from blood, taken in a trial of the OX40 agonist ivuxolimab. CDR3 in DNA: TGTGCCAGCAGCTCCATAGAGGGATCTGGAAACACCATATATTTT. The encoded protein is CASSSIEGSGNTIYF.